The present T cell receptor (beta chain) was sequenced within a study of identical twins. TCRdb re-analysed the 5' RACE reads in MiXCR, keeping a single row per CDR3 protein. Of about 250,000 distinct CDR3 sequences in the sample, approximately 8.3% were seen once. The CDR3 runs 15 residues. V was trimmed by 3 bases and J by 2 bases, leaving 12 bases between them. CDR1 and CDR2 (germline): MGHRA, YSYEKL. This sample also appeared in a second study, on yellow fever vaccine responses in identical twins.

V and J are TRBV4-1 and TRBJ2-3; D is perhaps TRBD1 (5 bases). The clonotype was recovered from a woman aged 18-29 years in good health. The sequenced sample was CD8+ T cells sorted from blood. The DNA of the CDR3 is TGCGCCAGCAGCCACCTAGACAGAAACACAGATACGCAGTATTTT. Residues: CASSHLDRNTDTQYF.